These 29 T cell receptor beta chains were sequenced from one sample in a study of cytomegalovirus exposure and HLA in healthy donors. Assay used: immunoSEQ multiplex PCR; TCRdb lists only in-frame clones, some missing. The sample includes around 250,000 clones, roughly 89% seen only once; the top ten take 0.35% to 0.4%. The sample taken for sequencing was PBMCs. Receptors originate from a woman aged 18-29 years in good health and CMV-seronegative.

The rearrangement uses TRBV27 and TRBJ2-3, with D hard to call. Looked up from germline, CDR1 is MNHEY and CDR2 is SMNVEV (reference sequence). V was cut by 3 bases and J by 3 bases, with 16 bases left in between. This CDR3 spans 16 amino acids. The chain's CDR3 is CASSFAGESSTDTQYF. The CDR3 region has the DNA TGTGCCAGCAGTTTCGCTGGAGAATCATCGACAGATACGCAGTATTTT.

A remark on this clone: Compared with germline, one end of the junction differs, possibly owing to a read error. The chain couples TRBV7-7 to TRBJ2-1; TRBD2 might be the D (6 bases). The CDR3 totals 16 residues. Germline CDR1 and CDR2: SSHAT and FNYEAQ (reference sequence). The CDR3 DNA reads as TGTGCTAGCAGCTTATCTGCGGGGAGCTCCTACAATGAGCAGTTCTTC. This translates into CASSLSAGSSYNEQFF.

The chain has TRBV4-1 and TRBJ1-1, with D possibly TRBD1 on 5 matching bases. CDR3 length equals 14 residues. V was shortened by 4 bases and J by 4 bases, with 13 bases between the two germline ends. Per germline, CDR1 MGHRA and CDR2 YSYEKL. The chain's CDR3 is CASSPGHWGTEAFF. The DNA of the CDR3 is TGCGCCAGCAGCCCAGGGCATTGGGGCACTGAAGCTTTCTTT.

The DNA for the CDR3 is TGTGCCAGCAGTCAGGGTGGCTTCTCTGGAAACACCATATATTTT. As protein: CASSQGGFSGNTIYF. The chain links TRBV6-1 to TRBJ1-3, with D perhaps matching TRBD1 (5 bases). The CDR3 is 15 amino acids. Germline CDR1 is MNHNS and CDR2 is SASEGT. Trimming left V 5 bases short and J 0 bases short, with 11 bases between.

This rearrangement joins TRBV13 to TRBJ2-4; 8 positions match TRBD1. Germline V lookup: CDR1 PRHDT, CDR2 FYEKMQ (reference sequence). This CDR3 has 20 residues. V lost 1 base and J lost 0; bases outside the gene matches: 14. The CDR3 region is CASSLAGTGLRELAKNIQYF. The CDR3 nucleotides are TGTGCCAGCAGCTTAGCTGGGACAGGACTAAGGGAGCTAGCCAAAAACATTCAGTACTTC.

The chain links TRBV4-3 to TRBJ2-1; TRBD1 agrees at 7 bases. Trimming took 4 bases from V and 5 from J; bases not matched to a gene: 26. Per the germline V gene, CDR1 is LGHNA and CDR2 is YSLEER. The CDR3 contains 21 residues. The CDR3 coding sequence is TGCGCCAGCAGCCTCTTTTTACCTTTAGGGCCGACAGGGAAGGCGCACAATGAGCAGTTCTTC. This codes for CASSLFLPLGPTGKAHNEQFF.

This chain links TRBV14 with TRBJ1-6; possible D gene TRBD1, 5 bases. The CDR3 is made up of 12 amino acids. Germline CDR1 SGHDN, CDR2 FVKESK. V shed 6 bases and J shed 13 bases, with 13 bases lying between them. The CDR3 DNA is TGTGCCAGCAGTAAGGGGCCCCCTCCCCTCCACTTT. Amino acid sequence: CASSKGPPPLHF.

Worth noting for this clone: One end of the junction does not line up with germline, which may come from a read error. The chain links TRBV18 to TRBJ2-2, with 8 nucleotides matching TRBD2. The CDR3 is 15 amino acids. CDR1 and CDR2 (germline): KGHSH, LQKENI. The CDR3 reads CASSPRGADTGELLF. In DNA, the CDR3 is TGTGCCAGCTCACCGCGGGGGGCGGACACCGGGGAGCTGCTTTTT.

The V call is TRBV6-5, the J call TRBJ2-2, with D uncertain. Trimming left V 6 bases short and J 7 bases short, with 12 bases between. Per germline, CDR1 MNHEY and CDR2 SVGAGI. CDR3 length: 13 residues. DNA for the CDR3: TGTGCCAGCAGCTTAATGCCGGGCGGGGAGCTGTTTTTT. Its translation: CASSLMPGGELFF.

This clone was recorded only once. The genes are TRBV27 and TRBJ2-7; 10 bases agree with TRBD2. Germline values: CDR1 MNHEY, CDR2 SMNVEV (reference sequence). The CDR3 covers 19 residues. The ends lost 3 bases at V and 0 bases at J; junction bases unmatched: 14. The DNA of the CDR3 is TGTGCCAGCAGTTTTAAAGGGCTAGCGGGGGCCTCGAGCTCCTACGAGCAGTACTTC. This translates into CASSFKGLAGASSSYEQYF.

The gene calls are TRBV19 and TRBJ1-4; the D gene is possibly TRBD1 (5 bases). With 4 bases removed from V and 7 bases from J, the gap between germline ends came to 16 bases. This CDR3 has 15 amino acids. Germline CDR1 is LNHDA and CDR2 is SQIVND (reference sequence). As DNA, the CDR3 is TGTGCCAGTAGTAACCCCTACAGGAGCCCTGAAAAACTGTTTTTT. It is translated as CASSNPYRSPEKLFF. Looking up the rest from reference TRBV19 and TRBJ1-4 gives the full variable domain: DGGITQSPKYLFRKEGQNVTLSCEQNLNHDAMYWYRQDPGQGLRLIYYSQIVNDFQKGDIAEGYSVSREKKESFPLTVTSAQKNPTAFYLCASSNPYRSPEKLFFGSGTQLSVL.

CDR3 bases: TGTGCCAGTAGGGCCGGGAGAATGAGGTATAGCAATCAGCCCCAGCATTTT. It yields the protein CASRAGRMRYSNQPQHF. V gene TRBV19 combines with J gene TRBJ1-5, with D unclear. The V gene lost 6 bases and the J gene lost 0 bases, with 18 bases spanning the gap. This CDR3 is built from 17 residues. Looked up from germline, CDR1 is LNHDA and CDR2 is SQIVND (reference sequence).

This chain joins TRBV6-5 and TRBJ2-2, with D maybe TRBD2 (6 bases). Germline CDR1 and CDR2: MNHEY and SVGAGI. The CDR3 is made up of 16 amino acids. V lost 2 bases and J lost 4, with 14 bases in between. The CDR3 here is CASSYRGTSSTGELFF. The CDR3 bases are TGTGCCAGCAGTTACCGGGGGACTTCGAGCACCGGGGAGCTGTTTTTT.

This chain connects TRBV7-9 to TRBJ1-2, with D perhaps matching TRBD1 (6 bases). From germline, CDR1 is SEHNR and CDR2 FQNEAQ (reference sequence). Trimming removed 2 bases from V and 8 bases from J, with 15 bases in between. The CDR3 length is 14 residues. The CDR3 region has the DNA TGTGCCAGCAGCTTAACCGAGGGGGAAATGGGCTACACCTTC. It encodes CASSLTEGEMGYTF.

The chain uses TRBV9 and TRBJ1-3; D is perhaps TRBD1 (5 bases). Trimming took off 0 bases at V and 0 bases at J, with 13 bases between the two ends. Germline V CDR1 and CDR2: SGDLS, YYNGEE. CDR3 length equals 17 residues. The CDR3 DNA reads TGTGCCAGCAGCGTAGATCAGGGCCCGCTCTCTGGAAACACCATATATTTT. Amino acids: CASSVDQGPLSGNTIYF.

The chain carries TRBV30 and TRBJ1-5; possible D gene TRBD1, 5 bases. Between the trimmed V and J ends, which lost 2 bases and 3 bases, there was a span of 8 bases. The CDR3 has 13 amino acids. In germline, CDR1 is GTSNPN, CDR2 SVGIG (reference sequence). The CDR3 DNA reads TGTGCCTGGAGTCTACAGGCCAATCAGCCCCAGCATTTT. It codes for CAWSLQANQPQHF.

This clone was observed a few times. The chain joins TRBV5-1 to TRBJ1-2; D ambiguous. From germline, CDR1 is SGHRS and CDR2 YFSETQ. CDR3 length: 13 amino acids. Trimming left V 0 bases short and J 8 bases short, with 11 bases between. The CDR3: CASSLDSPWGYTF. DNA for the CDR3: TGCGCCAGCAGCTTGGACAGTCCCTGGGGCTACACCTTC.

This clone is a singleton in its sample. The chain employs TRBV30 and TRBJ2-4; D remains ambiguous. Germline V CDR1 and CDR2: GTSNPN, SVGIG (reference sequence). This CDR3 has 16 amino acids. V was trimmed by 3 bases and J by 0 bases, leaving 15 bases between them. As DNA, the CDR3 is TGTGCCTGGAGGTGGGCAGACCAAGGAGCCAAAAACATTCAGTACTTC. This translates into CAWRWADQGAKNIQYF.

The CDR3 reads CASSLAGVYEQYF. CDR3 bases: TGTGCCAGCAGCCTAGCAGGGGTCTACGAGCAGTACTTC. The chain links TRBV6-6 to TRBJ2-7, with D possibly matching TRBD1 (6 bases). Germline V gene data show CDR1 as MNHNY and CDR2 as SVGAGI (reference sequence). This CDR3 has 13 residues. Trimming took 6 bases from V and 3 from J, leaving 12 bases between them.

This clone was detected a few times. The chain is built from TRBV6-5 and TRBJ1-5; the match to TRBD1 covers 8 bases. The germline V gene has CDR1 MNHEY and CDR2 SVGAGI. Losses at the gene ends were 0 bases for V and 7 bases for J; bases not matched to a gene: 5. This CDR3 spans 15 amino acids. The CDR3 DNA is TGTGCCAGCAGTTACTCGAGGACAGGGTTACAGCCCCAGCATTTT. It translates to CASSYSRTGLQPQHF.

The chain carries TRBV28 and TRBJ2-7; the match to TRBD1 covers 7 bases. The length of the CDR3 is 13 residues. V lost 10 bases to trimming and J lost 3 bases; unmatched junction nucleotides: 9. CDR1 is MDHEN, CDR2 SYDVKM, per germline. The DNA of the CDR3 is TGTGCCATCGCTACAGGGGCCGACTACGAGCAGTACTTC. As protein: CAIATGADYEQYF.

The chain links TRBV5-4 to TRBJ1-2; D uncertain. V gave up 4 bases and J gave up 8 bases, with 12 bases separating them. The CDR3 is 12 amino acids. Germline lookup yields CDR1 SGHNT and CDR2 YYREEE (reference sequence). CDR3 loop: CASSGGSYGYTF. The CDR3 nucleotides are TGTGCCAGCAGCGGCGGTAGTTACGGCTACACCTTC.

This chain's CDR3 is CASSLFRAGNNSPLHF. CDR3 nucleotide sequence: TGTGCCAGCAGCTTGTTCCGCGCAGGGAATAATTCACCCCTCCACTTT. The J gene is TRBJ1-6, the V gene TRBV5-6; possibly TRBD1 for D (5 bases). The CDR3 has 16 amino acids. Germline values: CDR1 SGHDT, CDR2 YYEEEE. The V and J ends lost 1 base and 5 bases respectively, with 13 bases between them.

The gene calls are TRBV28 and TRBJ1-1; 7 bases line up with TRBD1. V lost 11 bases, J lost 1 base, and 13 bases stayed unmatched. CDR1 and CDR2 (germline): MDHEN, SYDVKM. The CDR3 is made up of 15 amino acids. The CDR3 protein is CAVTHETGANTEAFF. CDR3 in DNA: TGTGCCGTAACTCACGAAACAGGGGCGAACACTGAAGCTTTCTTT.

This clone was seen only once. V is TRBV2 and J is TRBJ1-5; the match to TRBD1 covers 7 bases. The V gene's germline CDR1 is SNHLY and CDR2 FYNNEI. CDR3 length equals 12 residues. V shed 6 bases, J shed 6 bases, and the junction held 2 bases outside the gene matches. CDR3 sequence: CASRTGIQPQHF. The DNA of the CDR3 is TGTGCCAGCAGGACAGGGATTCAGCCCCAGCATTTT.

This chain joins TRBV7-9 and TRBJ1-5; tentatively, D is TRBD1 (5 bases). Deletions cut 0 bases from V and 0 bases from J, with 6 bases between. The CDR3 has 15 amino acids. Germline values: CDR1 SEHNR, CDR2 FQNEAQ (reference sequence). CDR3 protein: CASSLAGVSNQPQHF. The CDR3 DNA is TGTGCCAGCAGCTTAGCAGGGGTTAGCAATCAGCCCCAGCATTTT.

This chain's CDR3 is CASTLTDTQYF. CDR3 bases: TGTGCCAGCACTCTCACAGATACGCAGTATTTT. The chain links TRBV25-1 to TRBJ2-3; no clear D gene. CDR3 length equals 11 residues. Trimming stripped 7 bases from V and 2 bases from J, with 4 bases between. CDR1 and CDR2 from the germline V gene are MGHDK and SYGVNS.

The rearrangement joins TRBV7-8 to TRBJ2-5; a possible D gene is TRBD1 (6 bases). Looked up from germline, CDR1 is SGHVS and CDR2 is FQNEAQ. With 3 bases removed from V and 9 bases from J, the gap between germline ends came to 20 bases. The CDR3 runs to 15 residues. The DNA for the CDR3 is TGTGCCAGCAGCTTGGGTCGGACAGTTCGAGGGGCCCAGTACTTC. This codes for CASSLGRTVRGAQYF.

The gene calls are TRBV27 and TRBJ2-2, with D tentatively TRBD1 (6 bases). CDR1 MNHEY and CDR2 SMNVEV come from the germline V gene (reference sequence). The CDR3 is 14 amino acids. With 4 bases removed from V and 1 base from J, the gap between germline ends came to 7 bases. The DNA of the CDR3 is TGTGCCAGCAGTTGGACAGAGAACACCGGGGAGCTGTTTTTT. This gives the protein CASSWTENTGELFF.